The TCR beta chain described here comes from a study of identical twins' blood T cells. Whole-study context: About 50 million reads covered roughly six alpha-chain and roughly six beta-chain libraries. Regarding the study as a whole: Abundant TCRbeta CDR3s overlapped more between twins than with unrelated donors.

This clonotype was observed a few times. As yet, its antigen is unknown. Six healthy women, forming three identical twin pairs, donated samples. Germline loops: CDR1 SGHRS, CDR2 YFSETQ. The V and J ends lost 1 base and 4 bases respectively, with 5 bases between them. This CDR3 is 13 amino acids long. TCRdb used MiXCR to reprocess the 5' RACE reads, holding one entry per CDR3 protein. This sample has about 370,000 distinct CDR3 sequences, with about 28% found just once. The sample comprised PBMCs. This chain connects TRBV5-1 to TRBJ2-2, with no clear D. This clonotype was obtained from a woman between 18 and 49 years old in good health. CDR3 loop: CASSLLATGELFF. The CDR3 DNA reads as TGCGCCAGCAGCTTGTTGGCCACCGGGGAGCTGTTTTTT.